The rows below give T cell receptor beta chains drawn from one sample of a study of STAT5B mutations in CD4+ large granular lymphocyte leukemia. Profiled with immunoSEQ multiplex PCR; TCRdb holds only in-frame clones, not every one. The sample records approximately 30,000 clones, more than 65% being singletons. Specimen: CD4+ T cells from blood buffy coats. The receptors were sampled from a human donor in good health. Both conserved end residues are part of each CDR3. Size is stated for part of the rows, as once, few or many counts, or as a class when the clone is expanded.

CASSPDRNGYTF	.	TRBV7-2	TRBJ1-2
CATSRSGGGANVLTF	.	TRBV15	TRBJ2-6
CASSSPGQAATNEKLFF	.	TRBV11-3	TRBJ1-4
CASSPGLPEQYF	.	TRBV18	TRBJ2-7
CATSRVQGSYNEQFF	few	TRBV15	TRBJ2-1
CASSLTQGELFF	.	TRBV7-3	TRBJ2-2
CASSQERGARATGELFF	.	TRBV4-3	TRBJ2-2
CASSQDRAGEQFF	.	TRBV4-3	TRBJ2-1
CASSQDVTPTDTQYF	.	TRBV4-1	TRBJ2-3
CASSLPRTSGGAYNEQFF	.	TRBV7-9	TRBJ2-1
CATSRDKGHEQYF	.	TRBV15	TRBJ2-7
CASSADRGLNTGELFF	.	TRBV2	TRBJ2-2
CASSLVQGNTGELFF	.	TRBV5-1	TRBJ2-2
CSAKPIAGGLSYNEQFF	.	TRBV29-1	TRBJ2-1
CASSLDLRVTGSYEQYF	.	TRBV7-2	TRBJ2-7
CSASAQREQFF	.	TRBV20-1	TRBJ2-1
CASSLGGALHEQYF	few	TRBV11-1	TRBJ2-7
CASSPSTLNSNQPQHF	.	TRBV18	TRBJ1-5
CASSPPGQGVHEQFF	.	TRBV18	TRBJ2-1
CASSLEGSGNQPQHF	.	TRBV5-1	TRBJ1-5
CSVELGQGITDTQYF	.	TRBV29-1	TRBJ2-3
CASSLTPGQGNYGYTF	.	TRBV5-1	TRBJ1-2
CASSLGTGVTGELFF	.	TRBV5-1	TRBJ2-2
CASSFKAGGLTDTQYF	once	TRBV7-9	TRBJ2-3
CASSSDVGGPF	few	TRBV7-9	TRBJ1-2
CASSPRDNLGTIEGELFF	.	TRBV18	TRBJ2-2
CASSSLGQTDTQYF	.	TRBV18	TRBJ2-3
CASSNRASSYEQYF	.	TRBV7-2	TRBJ2-7
CASSLGTGGAGGYTF	.	TRBV5-1	TRBJ1-2
CASSLPTSLNTEAFF	once	TRBV5-1	TRBJ1-1
CASRNIYGSSSYEQYF	.	TRBV19	TRBJ2-7
CASSYPRNYGYTF	few	TRBV6-9	TRBJ1-2
CAIRAGGAQGSNQPQHF	.	TRBV10-3	TRBJ1-5